The clone carrying this TCR beta chain showed up many times. No antigen is known for it. As the template, RNA transcripts were used to amplify TCR beta CDR3 regions. HTBI primers were employed in first-round RT-PCR, then a second-round multiplex PCR followed. MiXCR, applied by TCRdb to the multiplex PCR reads, yields one record per CDR3 protein. The repertoire includes hundreds of thousands of distinct CDR3 sequences, roughly an eighth of them detected once, and roughly 9.8% sits in the top ten. This entry comes from a study of Graves' ophthalmopathy and Graves' hyperthyroidism. Study-wide points: Ophthalmopathy progression was predicted with under 71% sensitivity and 72.22% specificity. Most expanded thyroid clonotypes above 0.001 frequency also appeared in blood.

Trimming shortened V by 3 bases and J by 5 bases, and 19 bases separated the two germline ends. CDR1 is MNHEY, CDR2 SMNVEV, per germline (reference sequence). This CDR3 contains 16 residues. Patients were left out if they had other autoimmune diseases, uncontrolled infections, pregnancy or lactation. PBMCs originated in roughly 9.3 ml of fresh peripheral blood. Sample: blood. This chain joins TRBV27 and TRBJ2-5; D may be TRBD1 or TRBD2 (6 bases each). This receptor was identified in a woman aged 25 to 39 with Graves' ophthalmopathy. This CDR3 is CASSLEGTYSRETQYF. The DNA for the CDR3 is TGTGCCAGCAGTTTGGAGGGGACATACAGTCGGGAGACCCAGTACTTC.